This is a list of T cell receptor beta chains from one sample in a study of metastatic and nonmetastatic thyroid tumors. MiXCR was used by TCRdb to re-call the PCR reads. The data show 15,000 to 20,000 clones, around 25% seen once. The specimen was adjacent normal tissue. The source is a female donor with papillary thyroid cancer or a benign thyroid nodule (not recorded which). Some clones in this sample may be carry-over from other donors' samples. Each CDR3 is given with its conserved first and last residue. D genes are given only for firm matches. Only part of the rows carry a size: once, few, many, or a class if the clone is expanded.

D,size,V,J,CDR3,DNA
TRBD1,.,TRBV19,TRBJ1-5,CASRGPGQVEQPQHF,TGTGCCAGTCGGGGACCGGGACAGGTGGAACAGCCCCAGCATTTT
.,.,TRBV6-1,TRBJ1-1,CASTPYLGGRGEAFF,TGTGCCAGCACCCCTTACCTCGGCGGCAGAGGTGAAGCTTTCTTT
.,.,TRBV13,TRBJ2-7,CASSSGAEQYF,TGTGCCAGCAGCTCGGGGGCCGAGCAGTACTTC
.,.,TRBV28,TRBJ2-6,CASSGRAGANVLTF,TGTGCCAGCAGTGGCCGCGCTGGGGCCAACGTCCTGACTTTC
TRBD1,.,TRBV11-2,TRBJ2-7,CASILTGAEQYF,TGTGCCAGCATCTTAACAGGGGCTGAGCAGTACTTC
.,few,TRBV12-3/TRBV12-4,TRBJ1-2,CASSLGGSNGYGYTF,TGTGCCAGCAGTTTAGGGGGCTCGAATGGCTATGGCTACACCTTC
.,medium-sized,TRBV28,TRBJ2-1,CASSSANEQFF,TGTGCCAGCAGTTCGGCCAATGAGCAGTTCTTC
.,large,TRBV10-1,TRBJ2-1,CASSESKAGGYNEQFF,TGCGCCAGCAGTGAGTCGAAAGCGGGCGGCTACAATGAGCAGTTCTTC
.,few,TRBV4-1,TRBJ2-5,CASSQEGFDSLETQYF,TGCGCCAGCAGCCAAGAAGGATTTGACTCCCTAGAGACCCAGTACTTC
TRBD1,many,TRBV4-1,TRBJ1-6,CASSPAGTGGGSPLHF,TGCGCCAGCAGCCCTGCCGGGACAGGGGGCGGATCACCCCTCCACTTT
TRBD1,.,TRBV7-6,TRBJ2-3,CASSLVGGQGGTDTQYF,TGTGCCAGCAGCTTAGTTGGCGGACAGGGGGGCACAGATACGCAGTATTTT
TRBD1,few,TRBV12-3/TRBV12-4,TRBJ2-1,CASSFGQGGVNEQFF,TGTGCCAGCAGTTTCGGACAGGGCGGTGTCAATGAGCAGTTCTTC
.,few,TRBV6-5,TRBJ1-2,CASIYSTSLGGYTF,TGTGCCAGCATTTACTCGACCTCCCTCGGGGGCTACACCTTC
.,few,TRBV19,TRBJ1-5,CASDYTGLNQPQHF,TGTGCCAGCGACTACACAGGGCTCAATCAGCCCCAGCATTTT
.,medium-sized,TRBV7-8,TRBJ2-3,CASSSPPDTQYF,TGTGCCAGCAGCTCCCCACCAGATACGCAGTATTTT
.,.,TRBV28,TRBJ1-4,CAGSFGSRADEKLFF,TGTGCCGGCAGTTTCGGTTCCAGGGCAGACGAAAAACTGTTTTTT
TRBD1,.,TRBV5-1,TRBJ1-2,CASSLWVSGHRGFLDGYTF,TGCGCCAGCAGCTTGTGGGTCTCGGGCCACAGGGGGTTCCTGGATGGCTACACCTTC
.,medium-sized,TRBV7-3,TRBJ2-2,CASGGANTGELFF,TGTGCCAGCGGCGGGGCGAACACCGGGGAGCTGTTTTTT
.,.,TRBV5-1,TRBJ1-1,CASSLVLNTEAFF,TGCGCCAGCAGCTTGGTATTGAACACTGAAGCTTTCTTT
.,.,TRBV6-2/TRBV6-3,TRBJ2-7,CASSYSEEQYF,TGTGCCAGCAGTTACTCTGAGGAGCAGTACTTC
.,few,TRBV6-2/TRBV6-3,TRBJ2-3,CASSYPGRDYTQYF,TGTGCCAGCAGTTATCCCGGGAGAGACTATACGCAGTATTTT
TRBD1,.,TRBV11-2,TRBJ2-7,CASSLAMGQVEYF,TGTGCCAGCAGCTTAGCGATGGGACAGGTAGAGTACTTC
TRBD2,medium-sized,TRBV6-4,TRBJ2-5,CASRDLAGGPKKTQYF,TGTGCCAGCAGGGACCTAGCGGGAGGGCCGAAGAAGACCCAGTACTTC
TRBD2,few,TRBV20-1,TRBJ2-2,CSARDLASGSWSGTGELFF,TGCAGTGCTAGAGATCTGGCTAGCGGGAGTTGGAGTGGCACCGGGGAGCTGTTTTTT
.,.,TRBV20-1,TRBJ2-7,CSAPFKGGGSYEQYF,TGCAGTGCCCCTTTTAAGGGAGGGGGATCCTACGAGCAGTACTTC
.,few,TRBV18,TRBJ1-2,CASSTGPLRGYGYTF,TGTGCCAGCTCAACGGGACCCCTTAGGGGCTATGGCTACACCTTC